This T cell receptor beta chain comes out of a study of CD8+ T cells in alopecia areata. Cells that came from pooled cutaneous lymph nodes were sorted using CD4, CD8alpha, NKG2D, NKG2ACE and other markers. As regards this clone: Mouse names are used for the genes. The sample contains more than one DNA sequence encoding this CDR3.

The sequencing template was cDNA reverse transcribed from extracted RNA. The data were produced by immunoSEQ multiplex PCR, yet TCRdb's version contains in-frame clones alone and is incomplete. Listed for the sample are more than 250,000 clones, none seen a single time. The clonotype comes from a C3H/HeJ mouse with alopecia areata. For this mouse line, the MHC haplotype is H2-k. Sequenced input: CD4+ T cells sorted from a lymph node.

This chain's CDR3 is CASSDGGGQDTQYF. The covered CDR3 bases are TGTGCCAGCAGTGATGGGGGGGGGCAAGAC. The rearrangement joins TRBV13-3 to TRBJ2-5; TRBD2 aligns across 7 bases. The CDR3 is cut off 4 residues early in the read; its end comes from the germline J gene. Germline CDR1 and CDR2: NNHDY and SYVADS. The V gene end was trimmed by 0 bases and the J gene end by 3 bases; junction bases not matched to a gene: 1. The CDR3 consists of 14 residues.